The 13 T cell receptor beta chains listed next were all sequenced from one sample in a study of CD8 T cells in Susac syndrome. RNA was extracted with the RNeasy kit, and a quantity of 0.5 to 1 ug was reverse transcribed using random hexamers. TCRdb passed the immunoSEQ multiplex PCR reads through MiXCR, listing each CDR3 protein once. Of around 150,000 distinct CDR3 sequences in the sample, 95% were seen once. Material: CD4+ T cells from PBMCs. The origin of the receptors is a human donor with Susac syndrome.

V is TRBV12-3 or TRBV12-4 and J is TRBJ1-2, with D perhaps matching TRBD1 (5 bases). V was trimmed by 6 bases and J by 8 bases, leaving 16 bases between them. CDR3 length equals 13 residues. CDR3 residues: CASSPPPGGGYTF. The CDR3 coding sequence is TGTGCCAGCAGCCCACCCCCGGGGGGAGGCTACACCTTC.

The chain employs TRBV20-1 and TRBJ2-7, with TRBD2 as a possible D gene (5 bases). CDR3 length: 17 amino acids. V lost 3 bases to trimming and J lost 4 bases, with 25 bases between them. CDR1 DFQATT and CDR2 SNEGSKA come from the germline V gene (reference sequence). CDR3 residues: CSASLRSIAGAVYEQYF. In nucleotides, the CDR3 is TGCAGTGCTAGTCTTCGATCTATTGCGGGTGCAGTGTACGAGCAGTACTTC.

This chain joins TRBV2 and TRBJ1-2, with D perhaps TRBD1 (5 bases). The V gene lost 1 base and the J gene lost 0 bases, with 9 bases spanning the gap. CDR1 is SNHLY, CDR2 FYNNEI, per germline. This CDR3 region has 15 residues. CDR3: CASSEEQGPNYGYTF. As DNA, the CDR3 is TGTGCCAGCAGTGAAGAGCAGGGCCCTAACTATGGCTACACCTTC.

This chain connects TRBV18 to TRBJ2-1; 11 nucleotides align to TRBD2. Germline CDR1 reads KGHSH; CDR2 reads LQKENI. The CDR3 has 16 amino acids. V shed 2 bases and J 7 bases; nucleotides not matched to a gene: 7. This chain's CDR3 is CASSPNKGLAENEQFF. As DNA, the CDR3 is TGTGCCAGCTCACCAAATAAGGGACTAGCGGAAAATGAGCAGTTCTTC.

This clonotype was seen a few times. The gene calls are TRBV2 and TRBJ2-7; D ambiguous. The V gene lost 2 bases and the J gene lost 2 bases, with 10 bases spanning the gap. Germline V gene sequence: CDR1 SNHLY, CDR2 FYNNEI. The CDR3 runs to 14 residues. The CDR3 DNA follows: TGTGCCAGCAGTGAAACCGGCGGCCCCTACGAGCAGTACTTC. This translates into CASSETGGPYEQYF.

The CDR3 region has the DNA TGTGCCAGCAGTTCCCAGACAGGGTCCCGGGGGTACACCTTC. It is translated as CASSSQTGSRGYTF. The V and J genes are TRBV27 and TRBJ1-2, with 7 bases lining up with TRBD1. Germline V gene sequence: CDR1 MNHEY, CDR2 SMNVEV (reference sequence). Trimming cost V 4 bases and J 11 bases; bases outside gene matches: 13. There are 14 residues in the CDR3.

The chain combines TRBV15 with TRBJ2-4; 7 bases align to TRBD1. CDR1 LNHNV and CDR2 YYDKDF come from the germline V gene (reference sequence). The CDR3 sequence is 16 residues long. V was clipped by 2 bases and J by 5 bases; unmatched bases: 9. The CDR3 region has the DNA TGTGCCACCAGCAGACTACAGGGGCTCGGCCAAAACATTCAGTACTTC. This encodes CATSRLQGLGQNIQYF.

The chain is built from TRBV7-8 and TRBJ2-1, with D unclear. The length of the CDR3 is 14 residues. CDR1 is SGHVS and CDR2 is FQNEAQ in the germline V gene. V gave up 1 base and J gave up 3 bases, with 7 bases separating them. DNA of the CDR3: TGTGCCAGCAGCTTAGTAGGTAGCTACAATGAGCAGTTCTTC. Its protein product is CASSLVGSYNEQFF.

This chain joins TRBV11-2 and TRBJ2-7, with 12 bases fitting TRBD2. The CDR3 consists of 14 residues. CDR1 and CDR2 (germline): SGHAT, FQNNGV. Losses at the gene ends were 6 bases for V and 4 bases for J; bases not matched to a gene: 4. The CDR3 region is CASRRLAGEYEQYF. CDR3 nucleotides: TGTGCCAGCAGACGACTAGCGGGAGAGTACGAGCAGTACTTC.

The V and J genes are TRBV7-3 and TRBJ2-2; no clear D. Looked up from germline, CDR1 is SGHTA and CDR2 is FQGTGA. CDR3 length: 13 residues. The V gene lost 2 bases and the J gene lost 6 bases, with 7 bases spanning the gap. CDR3 DNA: TGTGCCAGCAGCTTAGAGCTGTCCGGGGAGCTGTTTTTT. Protein product: CASSLELSGELFF.

The CDR3 loop is CASSGGQRHQPQHF. DNA for the CDR3: TGTGCCAGCAGTGGTGGGCAGAGACATCAGCCCCAGCATTTT. The chain combines TRBV28 with TRBJ1-5; D gene uncertain. The CDR3 length is 14 residues. CDR1 and CDR2 (germline): MDHEN, SYDVKM. Trimming removed 5 bases at V and 5 bases at J, with 13 bases between.

The genes are TRBV29-1 and TRBJ2-3, with 13 bases fitting TRBD2. This CDR3 spans 15 amino acids. Looked up from germline, CDR1 is SQVTM and CDR2 is ANQGSEA. V gave up 6 bases and J gave up 2 bases; unmatched junction bases: 5. In DNA form, the CDR3 reads TGCAGCGTACTAGCGGGGGGGATTTTCACAGATACGCAGTATTTT. This gives the protein CSVLAGGIFTDTQYF.

The table lists this clonotype with a few counts. The chain recombines TRBV19 with TRBJ2-3; D is unresolved. V was trimmed by 6 bases and J by 3 bases, leaving 10 bases between them. The CDR3 is made up of 13 amino acids. Germline V gene data show CDR1 as LNHDA and CDR2 as SQIVND (reference sequence). The CDR3 is CASRPSGTDTQYF. CDR3 nucleotide sequence: TGTGCCAGTAGACCTAGTGGGACAGATACGCAGTATTTT.